The rows below give T cell receptor beta chains drawn from one sample of a study of blood T cells in healthy people across ages. TCRdb passed the 5' RACE reads through MiXCR, listing each CDR3 protein once. The sample yields about a million distinct CDR3 sequences, roughly half seen once. The sample was blood. The receptors shown here come from a woman in her fifties or sixties in good health. Each CDR3 is given with its conserved first and last residue. A D gene is named only where the DNA matches it firmly. Where a row states a size, it is once, few, many or the class of an expanded clone; other rows omit it.

TRBV12-3/TRBV12-4	TRBJ1-4	few	TRBD1	TGTGCCAGCAGTTTTTTCATCCGCCGGGACAGTAATGAAAAACTGTTTTTT	CASSFFIRRDSNEKLFF
TRBV20-1	TRBJ2-1	-	TRBD2	TGCAGTGCTAGAGTTCTAGCGGTCAACAATGAGCAGTTCTTC	CSARVLAVNNEQFF
TRBV18	TRBJ2-6	-	-	TGTGCCAGCTCACCGGGACAACTCTCTGGGGCCAACGTCCTGACTTTC	CASSPGQLSGANVLTF
TRBV5-1	TRBJ2-7	-	TRBD1	TGCGCCAGCAGCTTGGGGCAGGGGGCCCACGAGCAGTACTTC	CASSLGQGAHEQYF
TRBV6-1	TRBJ2-3	-	-	TGTGCCAACAGTGAAGCGGGACAGGAGGTCACAGATACGCAGTATTTT	CANSEAGQEVTDTQYF
TRBV5-1	TRBJ2-5	-	-	TGCGCCAGCAGCTTGGGCCCCTACGGGGAGATGGAGACCCAGTACTTC	CASSLGPYGEMETQYF
TRBV6-1	TRBJ2-7	few	TRBD2	TGTGCCAGCAGGACTAGCGGGGAGTACGAGCAGTACTTC	CASRTSGEYEQYF
TRBV6-5	TRBJ1-5	few	-	TGTGCCAGCAGTTACAGGGGGGCTCAGCCCCAGCATTTT	CASSYRGAQPQHF
TRBV10-1	TRBJ1-5	few	-	TGTGCCAGCCAAGACAGGTACCAGCCCCAGCATTTT	CASQDRYQPQHF
TRBV12-3/TRBV12-4	TRBJ2-4	few	TRBD2	TGTGCCAGCAGTTCGGGGAGGGCAGCAAGGGCCAAAAACATTCAGTACTTC	CASSSGRAARAKNIQYF
TRBV14	TRBJ2-1	-	TRBD2	TGTGCCAGCAGCCAAGCCGGGACTAGCGGCTATGAGCAGTTCTTC	CASSQAGTSGYEQFF
TRBV20-1	TRBJ2-7	-	TRBD2	TGCAGTGCTAGAGATATGACTAGCGGGATGGGGGAGCAGTACTTC	CSARDMTSGMGEQYF
TRBV5-1	TRBJ2-6	few	TRBD2	TGCGCCAGCAGGGCTGGACTAGCGGAGGGGTTTACTCCTGGGGCCAACGTCCTGACTTTC	CASRAGLAEGFTPGANVLTF
TRBV10-3	TRBJ2-7	once	TRBD1	TGTGCCATCAGGAGTCCTGGACAGGGGTTCTACGAGCAGTACTTC	CAIRSPGQGFYEQYF
TRBV5-6	TRBJ2-7	few	-	TGTGCCAGCAGATTGAATACGGGGGTCTTCGGGTACGAGCAGTACTTC	CASRLNTGVFGYEQYF
TRBV4-3	TRBJ2-7	-	-	TGCGCCAGCAGCCGCGATTTGGGCAGGGCCTACGAGCAGTACTTC	CASSRDLGRAYEQYF
TRBV6-1	TRBJ1-4	-	-	TGTGCCAGCAGTTTAACAGGGAGGAATGAAAAACTGTTTTTT	CASSLTGRNEKLFF
TRBV30	TRBJ2-7	-	TRBD1	TGTGCCTGGAGTGTAGGAGGACAGGGCTACGAGCAGTACTTC	CAWSVGGQGYEQYF
TRBV7-9	TRBJ2-7	-	-	TGTGCCAGCAACCGCGGCGGGATAGGTTACTACGAGCAGTACTTC	CASNRGGIGYYEQYF
TRBV20-1	TRBJ1-4	-	-	TGCAGTGCTAGTTCTGGGTTGACTAATGAAAAACTGTTTTTT	CSASSGLTNEKLFF
TRBV11-2	TRBJ1-1	-	-	TGTGCCAGCAGTAATCCGCCAAACCGGGAAGAAGCTTTCTTT	CASSNPPNREEAFF
TRBV27	TRBJ2-7	-	-	TGTGCCAGCAGTCATAGCTCCTACGAGCAGTACTTC	CASSHSSYEQYF
TRBV7-9	TRBJ2-7	-	-	TGTGCCAGCAGACTAGGAGGGTTCAATGAGCAGTACTTC	CASRLGGFNEQYF
TRBV7-2	TRBJ2-1	-	TRBD2	TGTGCCAGCAGCACAGCGGGAGGATACTACAATGAGCAGTTCTTC	CASSTAGGYYNEQFF